This TCR beta chain comes out of a study of kidney transplant recipient with SARS-CoV-2 infection. Comment on this clonotype: Possible read error: a much larger clone is one base away.

The germline V gene has CDR1 SGHTS and CDR2 YDEGEE. V was cut by 7 bases and J by 4 bases, with 23 bases left in between. The length of the CDR3 is 16 residues. TCRdb redid the calling of the reads with MiXCR, one entry per CDR3 protein. Of about 250,000 distinct CDR3 sequences listed, under 35% were seen once; the top ten hold around 6.8%. The rearrangement joins TRBV5-8 to TRBJ1-2; D not resolved. The source of this sequence is a young adult male patient who had COVID-19 and was a kidney transplant recipient. Part of the T cells may come from the graft donor. The material sequenced was a blood sample, taken at baseline and on day 111 from a kidney transplant recipient. The CDR3: CASQRYHPRKTYGYTF. CDR3 bases: TGTGCCAGCCAACGTTATCATCCACGAAAGACCTATGGCTACACCTTC.